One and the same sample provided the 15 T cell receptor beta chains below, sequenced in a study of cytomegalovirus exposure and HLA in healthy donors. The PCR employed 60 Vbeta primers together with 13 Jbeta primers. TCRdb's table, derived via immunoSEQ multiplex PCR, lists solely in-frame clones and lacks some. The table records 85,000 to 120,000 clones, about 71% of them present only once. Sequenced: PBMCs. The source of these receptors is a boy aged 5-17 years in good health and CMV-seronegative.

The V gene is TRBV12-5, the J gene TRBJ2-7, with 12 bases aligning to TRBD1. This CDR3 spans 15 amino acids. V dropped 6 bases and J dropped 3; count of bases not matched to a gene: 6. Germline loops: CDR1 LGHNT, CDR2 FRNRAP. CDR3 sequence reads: CASGPGQGALYEQYF. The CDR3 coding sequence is TGTGCTAGTGGGCCGGGACAGGGGGCGCTCTACGAGCAGTACTTC.

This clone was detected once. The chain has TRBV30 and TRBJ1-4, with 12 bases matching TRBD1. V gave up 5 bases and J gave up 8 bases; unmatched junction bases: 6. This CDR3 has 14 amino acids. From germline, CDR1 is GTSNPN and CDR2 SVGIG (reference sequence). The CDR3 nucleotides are TGTGCCTGGGGGGGACAGGGGGCTAGCGAAAAACTGTTTTTT. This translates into CAWGGQGASEKLFF. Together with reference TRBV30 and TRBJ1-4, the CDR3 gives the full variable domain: SQTIHQWPATLVQPVGSPLSLECTVEGTSNPNLYWYRQAAGRGLQLLFYSVGIGQISSEVPQNLSASRPQDRQFILSSKKLLLSDSGFYLCAWGGQGASEKLFFGSGTQLSVL.

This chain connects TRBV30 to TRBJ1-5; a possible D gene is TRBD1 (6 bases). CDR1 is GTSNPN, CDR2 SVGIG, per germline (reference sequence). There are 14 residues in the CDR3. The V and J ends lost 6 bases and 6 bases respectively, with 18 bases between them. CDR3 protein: CACRHRQEAQPQHF. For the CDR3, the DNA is TGTGCCTGCCGACATCGACAGGAAGCTCAGCCCCAGCATTTT.

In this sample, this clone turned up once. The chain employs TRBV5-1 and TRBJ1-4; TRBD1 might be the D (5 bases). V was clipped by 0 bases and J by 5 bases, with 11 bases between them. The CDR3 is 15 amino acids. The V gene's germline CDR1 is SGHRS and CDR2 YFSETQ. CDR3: CASSLEGVKNEKLFF. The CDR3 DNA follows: TGCGCCAGCAGCTTGGAAGGGGTGAAGAATGAAAAACTGTTTTTT.

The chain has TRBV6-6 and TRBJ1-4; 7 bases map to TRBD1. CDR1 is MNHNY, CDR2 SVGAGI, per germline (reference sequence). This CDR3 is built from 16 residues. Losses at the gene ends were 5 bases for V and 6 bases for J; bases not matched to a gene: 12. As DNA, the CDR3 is TGTGCCAGCAGTACCACGCACGAAGGGGGCGATGAAAAACTGTTTTTT. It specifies CASSTTHEGGDEKLFF.

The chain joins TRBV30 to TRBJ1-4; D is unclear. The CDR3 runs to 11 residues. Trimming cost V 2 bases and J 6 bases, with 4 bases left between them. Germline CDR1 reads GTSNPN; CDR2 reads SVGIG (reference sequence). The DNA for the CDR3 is TGTGCCTGGAGTTTCTATGAAAAACTGTTTTTT. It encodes CAWSFYEKLFF.

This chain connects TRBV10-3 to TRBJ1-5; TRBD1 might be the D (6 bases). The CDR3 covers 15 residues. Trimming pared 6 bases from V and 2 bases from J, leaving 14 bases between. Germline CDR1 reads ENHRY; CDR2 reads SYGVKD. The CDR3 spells CAISGGRLGNQPQHF. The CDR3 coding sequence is TGTGCCATCAGCGGGGGGCGATTGGGCAATCAGCCCCAGCATTTT.

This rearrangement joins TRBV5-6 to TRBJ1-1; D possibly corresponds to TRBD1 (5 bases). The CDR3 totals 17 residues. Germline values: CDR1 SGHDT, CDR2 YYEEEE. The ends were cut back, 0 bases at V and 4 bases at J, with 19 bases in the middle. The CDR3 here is CASSLEGARAVGTEAFF. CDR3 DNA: TGTGCCAGCAGCTTGGAAGGGGCCAGGGCGGTCGGCACTGAAGCTTTCTTT.

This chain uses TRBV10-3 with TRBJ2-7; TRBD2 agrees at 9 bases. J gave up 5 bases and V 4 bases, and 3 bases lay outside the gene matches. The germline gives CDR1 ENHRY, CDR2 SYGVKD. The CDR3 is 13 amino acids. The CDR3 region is CAISGSGSDEQYF. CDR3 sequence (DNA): TGTGCCATCAGTGGTAGCGGGAGCGACGAGCAGTACTTC.

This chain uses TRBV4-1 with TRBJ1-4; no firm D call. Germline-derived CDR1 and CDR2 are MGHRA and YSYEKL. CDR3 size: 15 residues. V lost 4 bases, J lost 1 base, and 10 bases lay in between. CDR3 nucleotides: TGCGCCAGCAGCCCCACGTCGGGAACTAATGAAAAACTGTTTTTT. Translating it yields CASSPTSGTNEKLFF.

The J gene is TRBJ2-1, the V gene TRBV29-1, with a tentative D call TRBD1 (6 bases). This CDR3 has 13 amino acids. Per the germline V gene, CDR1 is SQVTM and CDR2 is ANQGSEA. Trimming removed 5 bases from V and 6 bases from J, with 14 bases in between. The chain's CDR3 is CSVQSGDGNEQFF. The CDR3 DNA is TGCAGCGTTCAATCAGGGGATGGCAATGAGCAGTTCTTC.

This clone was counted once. CDR3 in amino acids: CASSLGLAGDVEQFF. In DNA form, the CDR3 reads TGCGCCAGCAGCCTGGGACTAGCGGGAGATGTTGAGCAGTTCTTC. V is TRBV5-1 and J is TRBJ2-1, with 14 bases that match TRBD2. Trimming at V came to 4 bases and at J to 9 bases, leaving 6 bases not matched to a gene. Per the germline V gene, CDR1 is SGHRS and CDR2 is YFSETQ. The length of the CDR3 is 15 residues. The whole variable domain, filled in from reference TRBV5-1 and TRBJ2-1, reads KAGVTQTPRYLIKTRGQQVTLSCSPISGHRSVSWYQQTPGQGLQFLFEYFSETQRNKGNFPGRFSGRQFSNSRSEMNVSTLELGDSALYLCASSLGLAGDVEQFFGPGTRLTVL.

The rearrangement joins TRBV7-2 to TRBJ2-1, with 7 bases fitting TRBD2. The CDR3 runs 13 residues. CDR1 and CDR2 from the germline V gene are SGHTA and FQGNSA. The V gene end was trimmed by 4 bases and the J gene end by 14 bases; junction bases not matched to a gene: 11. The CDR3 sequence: CASSSTMGGSKFF. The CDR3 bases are TGTGCCAGCAGCTCGACAATGGGGGGGAGTAAGTTCTTC.

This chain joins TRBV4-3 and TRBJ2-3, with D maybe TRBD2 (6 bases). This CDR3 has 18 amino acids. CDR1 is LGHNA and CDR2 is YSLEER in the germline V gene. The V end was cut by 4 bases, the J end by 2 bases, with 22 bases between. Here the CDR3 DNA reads TGCGCCAGCAGCCCCAGAAGGAGGGACTTACCTTTCACAGATACGCAGTATTTT. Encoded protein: CASSPRRRDLPFTDTQYF.

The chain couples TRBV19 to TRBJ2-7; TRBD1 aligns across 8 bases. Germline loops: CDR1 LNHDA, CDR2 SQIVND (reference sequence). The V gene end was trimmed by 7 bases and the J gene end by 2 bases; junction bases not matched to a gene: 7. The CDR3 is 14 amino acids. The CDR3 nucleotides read TGTGCCAGTACCCGGGACAGGCAAACCTACGAGCAGTACTTC. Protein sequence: CASTRDRQTYEQYF.